One TCR beta chain is described in this entry. Its antigen is currently unknown. Per germline, CDR1 SGHTA and CDR2 FQGTGA. V lost 5 bases and J lost 4; bases outside the gene matches: 8. The CDR3 is 16 amino acids. Cells stained for CD3, CD4, CD8, CD45RA and CD27 were sorted into four subsets. These data originate in a study of naive and memory T cell subsets. General study results and limits: Naive repertoires, especially CD8, held a few larger clonotypes, possibly memory cells re-expressing CD45RA. Clonotypes are single alpha or beta chains, not paired receptors. Over 90% of naive TCR sequences appeared only once after error correction, unlike memory subsets.

The beta constant-region primer was an equimolar mix of two oligonucleotides covering TRBC1 and TRBC2. The ligated cDNA underwent four PCR rounds using SP2 and nested alpha and beta constant-region primers. TCRdb independently ran MiXCR on the UMI-ligation and nested PCR reads; one entry per CDR3 protein. The sample holds around 100,000 distinct CDR3 sequences, roughly 15% seen once. The sequenced sample consisted of naive CD8+ T cells from blood. The origin of this receptor is a human donor in good health. V is TRBV7-3 and J is TRBJ2-1, with TRBD2 matching 10 bases. CDR3 coding DNA: TGTGCCAGCAGCGCCTTAGCGGGAGGTACTTACAATGAGCAGTTCTTC. As protein: CASSALAGGTYNEQFF. The full variable domain, its missing parts supplied by reference TRBV7-3 and TRBJ2-1, is GAGVSQTPSNKVTEKGKYVELRCDPISGHTALYWYRQSLGQGPEFLIYFQGTGAADDSGLPNDRFFAVRPEGSVSTLKIQRTERGDSAVYLCASSALAGGTYNEQFFGPGTRLTVL.